This T cell receptor beta chain was sequenced during a study of CXCR3-negative and CXCR3-positive naive CD8 T cells. In the study overall: Summed over all libraries, TRB reads came to 110 million to 150 million, with about 1.5 +/- 0.3 million per library.

Regarding this clonotype: Antigen unknown.

Phenotypically, naive CD8+ T cells corresponded to CD45RO-CCR7+CD27+CD95-. TRB cDNA was prepared as libraries by UMI-labeled 5' RACE. TCRdb re-called the 5' RACE reads; every CDR3 protein appears as one record, without DNA. The sample table sets out roughly 89,000 distinct CDR3 sequences. The CDR3 length is 16 residues. Germline lookup yields CDR1 SGHVS and CDR2 FQNEAQ. Study results and limitations: CXCR3 expression dropped partially after cryopreservation, and most assays relied on fresh PBMCs. Similar TRBV-TRBJ usage characterized naive CXCR3-negative and CXCR3-positive cells; memory cells differed.

Sequencing was done on a sample of naive CXCR3- CD8+ T cells from blood. Subset indicated: CD45RO-CCR7+CD27+CD95- naive CD8+ T cells lacking CXCR3 (TNR3-). This receptor was identified in a human donor in good health. Some clones in this sample may be carry-over from other donors' samples. J is TRBJ1-5 and V is TRBV7-8; TCRdb's D call, TRBD1, is unchecked because there is no DNA. CDR3 loop: CASSLGVATDNQPQHF.